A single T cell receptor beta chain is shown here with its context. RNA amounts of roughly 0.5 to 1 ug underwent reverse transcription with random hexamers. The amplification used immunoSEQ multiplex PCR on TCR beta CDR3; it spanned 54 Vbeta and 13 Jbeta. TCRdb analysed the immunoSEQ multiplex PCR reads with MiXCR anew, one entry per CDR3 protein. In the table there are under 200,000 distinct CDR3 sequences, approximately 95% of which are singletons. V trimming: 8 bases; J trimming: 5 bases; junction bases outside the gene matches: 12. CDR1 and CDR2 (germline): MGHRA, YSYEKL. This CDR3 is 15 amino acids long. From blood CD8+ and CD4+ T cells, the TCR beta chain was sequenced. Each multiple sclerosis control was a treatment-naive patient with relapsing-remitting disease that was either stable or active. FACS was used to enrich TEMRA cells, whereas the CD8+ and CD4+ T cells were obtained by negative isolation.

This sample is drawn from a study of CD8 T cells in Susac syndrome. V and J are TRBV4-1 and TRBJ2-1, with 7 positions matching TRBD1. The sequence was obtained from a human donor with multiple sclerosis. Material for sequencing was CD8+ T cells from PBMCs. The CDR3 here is CASAHQTGSNNEQFF. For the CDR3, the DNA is TGCGCCAGCGCCCATCAGACAGGGTCAAACAATGAGCAGTTCTTC.